This TCR beta chain was observed in a study of shared clonotypes between healthy human individuals (dated by TCRdb to the early 2020s). Study-level background: A few men and a couple of women, aged 18 to 49 years, made up the cohort. For each donor, CD4 naive and CD4 memory were each run on three plates, CD8 naive on two plates, and CD8 memory on one plate. To estimate repertoire size and how much clonotype sharing occurs between individuals, the study deeply sequenced the blood TCR repertoires of several healthy adults. Libraries were prepared and TCR repertoires were sequenced by different laboratories using diverse techniques, in order to increase sequencing depth and limit assay-specific biases. Leukapheresis yielded between about 0.94 and 9.5 billion PBMCs per donor. Overall study outcomes, separate from this receptor: Estimated clonotype richness was generally larger for naive than for memory subsets. Rarefaction of sorted-subset datasets indicated incomplete sequencing despite the large sequencing depth. Based on pairwise subsampling, the degree of clonotype sharing among donors was expected to be affected by sequencing depth. About 4.5% of naive CD4, 3.5% of naive CD8, roughly 2.5% of memory CD4, and around 0.4% of memory CD8 clonotypes were shared across several donors. Sampling was limited to blood, and TCR repertoires in tissue likely differ from TCR repertoires in blood. The small number of donors limited the genetic and exposure-history diversity represented. Compared with non-shared clonotypes, the clonotypes found in all four sorted-subset donors had higher generation probabilities.

CD8 naive samples consisted of CD45RO-negative cells that were positively selected for CCR7, yielding a CD45RA+CCR7+ population without TemRA cells. Healthy HIV-negative adults with no recently reported acute infections or vaccinations were included as donors. Only Caucasian adults living in Nashville, Tennessee, USA were represented among the donors. Blood was obtained by leukapheresis, after which PBMCs were separated by Ficoll-Histopaque density gradient centrifugation and cryopreserved in liquid nitrogen vapor phase. Purity and quantity of every magnetically sorted T cell population were checked by analytical flow cytometry. Each sorted fraction had its genomic DNA isolated and then quantified by UV absorbance on a Nanodrop 2000c. TCR CDR3 regions were amplified from genomic DNA by multiplex PCR using the deep immunoSEQ assay. Extracted genomic DNA from each cell subset was spread evenly across all wells of several immunoSEQ 96-well plates, with each plate serving as a replicate. For sorted subsets, approximately 0.2 ug of genomic DNA, equivalent to some 30,000 T cell genomes, went into each replicate PCR. The purified libraries were quantified using a Qubit 3.0 fluorometer, sized with a Bioanalyzer 2100, and then quantified again using the KAPA Library Quantification kit. Every immunoSEQ 96-well plate was sequenced on a dedicated single-read 150-cycle Illumina NextSeq 550 flow cell. The paper's processing steps were these. Because the immunoSEQ output included only junctional sequences and no quality scores, the filtering could not be the same as the filtering used for full-length reads. Sequences were annotated with PyIR, a Python wrapper for IgBLAST v1.9, and V/J genes and CDR3 were assigned using IMGT germline references. Reads were filtered out if the reads had weak V/J assignments (E-value above 1e-6), no CDR3, stop codons, out-of-frame junctions, or ambiguous translated residues. A V3J clonotype was defined by an identical inferred V gene, J gene, and CDR3 amino acid sequence. Percentage overlap between repertoires was computed as shared unique clonotypes divided by the size of the smaller repertoire. RTK rarefaction, the Chao1 estimator, and Recon v2.1 estimates of unobserved clonotypes were used to assess repertoire richness. Generation probabilities for all TCRbeta clonotypes obtained by the gDNA method from a handful of donors were computed using OLGA. TCRdb obtained this table from immuneACCESS and retained in-frame rearrangements with V and J assigned. These tables miss some clones; where compared with another copy, unresolved V genes account for less than half of the shortfall, and the remainder is unexplained. The V and J calls and clone size come from that table; D and trimming were worked out from the DNA. Across this sample there are 750,000 to 1,000,000 clones, with 80% to 95% seen only once. The top ten clones comprise under 30% of the sample.

Regarding this clone: The target of this receptor is not known. No base quality values were provided; no much bigger clone lies one nucleotide off.

Material: naive CD8+ T cells sorted from blood. Taken with the paper, the label for cell subset or site translates to: CD45RA+CCR7+. This clonotype originated in a man aged 30 to 45 in good health.

The DNA sequence is TGTGCCAGCAGTTATGCCCCAACTCTAGCGGCCTACGAGCAGTACTTC. Its protein product is CASSYAPTLAAYEQYF. The V and J genes are TRBV6-6 and TRBJ2-7, with 7 bases matching TRBD2. According to the germline V gene (reference sequence), CDR1 reads MNHNY and CDR2 reads SVGAGI. The CDR3 covers 16 residues, taking in both the cysteine and the phenylalanine. The CDR3 DNA has 48 bases and is translated from base 1. Trimming takes 3 bases off V and 2 bases off J; junction bases not matched to a gene: 10.